The next 20 T cell receptor beta chains were all read from a single sample in a study of T cells expressing NK-cell markers. TCRdb reanalyzed the 5' RACE reads and collapses them to one entry per CDR3 protein, without DNA. Its table records 500,000 to 700,000 distinct CDR3 sequences. Specimen: blood T cells: a sorted CD56 or NKG2C T cell subset, CD4+ or CD8+ T cells, or bulk PBMC T cells (not recorded which). These receptors came from a young man in good health.

The gene calls are TRBV29-1 and TRBJ2-7. The CDR3 runs 13 residues. Germline CDR1 is SQVTM and CDR2 is ANQGSEA. Here the CDR3 reads CSLRQGDSYEQYF.

The V call is TRBV5-1, the J call TRBJ2-1; the D gene TCRdb calls, TRBD2, cannot be checked with no DNA. The CDR3 has 14 amino acids. The germline V gene encodes CDR1 SGHRS and CDR2 YFSETQ. Here the CDR3 reads CASSLAPSGNEQFF.

The chain is built from TRBV20-1 and TRBJ2-3; TCRdb's D gene call, TRBD2, goes unchecked for lack of DNA. Germline assignment: CDR1 DFQATT and CDR2 SNEGSKA (reference sequence). This CDR3 has 15 amino acids. CDR3 sequence reads: CSARDPAGGVNTQYF.

This chain uses TRBV5-1 with TRBJ1-1. CDR1 is SGHRS and CDR2 is YFSETQ in the germline V gene. The CDR3 extends over 15 amino acids. The CDR3 spells CASSLGRGRNTEAFF.

The gene calls are TRBV5-1 and TRBJ2-3; as DNA is missing, the TRBD1 call by TCRdb cannot be tested. Germline V lookup: CDR1 SGHRS, CDR2 YFSETQ. The CDR3 runs 15 residues. The CDR3 here is CASSPDRGDADTQYF.

The chain links TRBV12-3 or TRBV12-4 to TRBJ2-5; the TRBD1 assignment by TCRdb is unverifiable without DNA. CDR3 length equals 14 residues. CDR3 residues: CASSTPGGQETQYF.

The rearrangement links TRBV6-5 to TRBJ2-1; there is no DNA to check the TCRdb D call of TRBD2. The CDR3 runs 16 residues. Germline V lookup: CDR1 MNHEY, CDR2 SVGAGI. The CDR3 reads CASSLRTSGSHNEQFF.

The rearrangement joins TRBV3-1 to TRBJ2-1; with no DNA, the TCRdb D assignment of TRBD2 cannot be verified. The CDR3 is 14 residues long. Germline V CDR1 and CDR2: LGHDT, YNNKEL (reference sequence). This CDR3 reads CASSELAGFNEQFF.

V usage is TRBV6-2 or TRBV6-3 and J usage is TRBJ1-1; checking the TCRdb D call of TRBD1 is not possible without DNA. The CDR3 spans 20 residues. Looked up from germline, CDR1 is MNHEY and CDR2 is SVGEGT. The CDR3 protein is CASAEPYTTTPGGLNTEAFF.

The chain has TRBV7-8 and TRBJ2-7. This CDR3 contains 14 residues. Germline V gives CDR1 SGHVS, CDR2 FQNEAQ. CDR3 residues: CASSPRLAPYEQYF. Using reference TRBV7-8 and TRBJ2-7 for the parts outside the CDR3, the full variable domain is GAGVSQSPRYKVAKRGQDVALRCDPISGHVSLFWYQQALGQGPEFLTYFQNEAQLDKSGLPSDRFFAERPEGSVSTLKIQRTQQEDSAVYLCASSPRLAPYEQYFGPGTRLTVT.

The CDR3 region is CASSWESQSYNEQFF. The chain recombines TRBV7-8 with TRBJ2-1; TCRdb gives TRBD2 as the D gene, but with no DNA this cannot be confirmed. Germline V gives CDR1 SGHVS, CDR2 FQNEAQ. This CDR3 contains 15 residues.

The rearrangement joins TRBV30 to TRBJ2-7; TCRdb lists TRBD2, though no DNA is available to test this call. Germline lookup yields CDR1 GTSNPN and CDR2 SVGIG (reference sequence). This CDR3 is built from 16 residues. The chain's CDR3 is CAWSGPSLAGAYEQYF.

V and J are TRBV4-2 and TRBJ2-2; TCRdb's D call of TRBD2 is untestable without DNA. The CDR3 sequence is 19 residues long. Germline CDR1 and CDR2: LGHNA and YNFKEQ. The CDR3 loop reads CASSLWGHSTSGRTGELFF.

The genes are TRBV10-3 and TRBJ2-3; as DNA is missing, the TRBD2 call by TCRdb cannot be tested. CDR1 ENHRY and CDR2 SYGVKD come from the germline V gene. The CDR3 has 13 amino acids. The chain's CDR3 is CAIGGLVADTQYF.

The V gene is TRBV11-2, the J gene TRBJ2-1. The CDR3 is 12 residues long. Germline CDR1 and CDR2: SGHAT and FQNNGV. This CDR3 is CASSLVRDEQFF. The full variable domain, completed using reference TRBV11-2 and TRBJ2-1, is EAGVAQSPRYKIIEKRQSVAFWCNPISGHATLYWYQQILGQGPKLLIQFQNNGVVDDSQLPKDRFSAERLKGVDSTLKIQPAKLEDSAVYLCASSLVRDEQFFGPGTRLTVL.

This chain links TRBV6-5 with TRBJ2-1; without DNA, the TCRdb call of TRBD2 cannot be checked. Germline V CDR1 and CDR2: MNHEY, SVGAGI. The length of the CDR3 is 17 residues. CDR3 protein: CASSYASRLAGGNEQFF.

The J gene is TRBJ2-7, the V gene TRBV12-3 or TRBV12-4; TCRdb outputs TRBD1, but without DNA this stays unchecked. The CDR3 loop spans 12 amino acids. CDR3 protein: CASSSQGREQYF.

The rearrangement joins TRBV5-6 to TRBJ2-5; without DNA, the TCRdb call of TRBD1 cannot be checked. CDR3 length equals 15 residues. In germline, CDR1 is SGHDT, CDR2 YYEEEE. The CDR3 here is CASIPSRGYRETQYF.

The chain carries TRBV20-1 and TRBJ2-1. The germline V gene encodes CDR1 DFQATT and CDR2 SNEGSKA (reference sequence). The length of the CDR3 is 11 residues. CDR3 protein: CSARDEEEQFF.

This sequence joins TRBV28 and TRBJ2-5; the TCRdb call, TRBD1, lacks DNA for checking. The CDR3 spans 15 residues. Germline V lookup: CDR1 MDHEN, CDR2 SYDVKM. The CDR3 is CASSFSFGDVETQYF. Together with reference TRBV28 and TRBJ2-5, the CDR3 gives the full variable domain: DVKVTQSSRYLVKRTGEKVFLECVQDMDHENMFWYRQDPGLGLRLIYFSYDVKMKEKGDIPEGYSVSREKKERFSLILESASTNQTSMYLCASSFSFGDVETQYFGPGTRLLVL.